This T cell receptor (beta chain) was recovered during a study of T cell clusters in autoimmune cytopenias. One tube held mixed TRB-A and TRB-B primer pools for touch-down PCR. TCRdb reanalyzed the multiplex PCR reads and collapses them to one entry per CDR3 protein, without DNA. The sample totals about 5,000 distinct CDR3 sequences. Each sample's input was roughly 250 ng genomic DNA, 30,000 to 45,000 genome equivalents. This CDR3 region has 14 residues. Germline CDR1 reads WNHNN; CDR2 reads SYGVQD (reference sequence). These records were also assigned to another study, of T cell repertoires in aging, cancer and after chemotherapy. As that report states: Median generation probability rose over the chemotherapy interval in each cancer cohort, suggesting rebound thymic output.

The sequence derives from a human donor with chronic lymphocytic leukemia. The donor label of this sample is uncertain. Sequencing was performed on peripheral blood. This chain uses TRBV10-1 with TRBJ1-6; TCRdb selects TRBD1, and the lack of DNA leaves this call unchecked. Here the CDR3 reads CASSLDRGNSPLHF.